This T cell receptor (beta chain) was obtained from a study of T cell responses to AZD1222 COVID-19 vaccine. Whole-study findings and limits: Rises in breadth and depth of Spike-specific TCRs came after two AZD1222 doses.

CDR1 and CDR2 (germline): MNHEY, SMNVEV (reference sequence). CDR3 size: 15 residues. Trimming took off 3 bases at V and 4 bases at J, with 15 bases between the two ends. The repertoire was sequenced with immunoSEQ multiplex PCR; TCRdb's copy has only in-frame clones and lacks some. The data contain about 110,000 clones, more than 75% of them singletons. About this clone itself: Its antigen is unidentified.

The chain recombines TRBV27 with TRBJ1-1; possible D gene TRBD1, 6 bases. The TCR originated in an adult in good health. Sequenced material: peripheral blood, taken on day 0 of AZD1222 vaccination. CDR3 sequence (DNA): TGTGCCAGCAGTTTGGCGAGGGGGGGAGGCACTGAAGCTTTCTTT. It encodes CASSLARGGGTEAFF.